The rows below give T cell receptor beta chains drawn from one sample of a study of T cells in Graves' hyperthyroidism and ophthalmopathy. One entry per CDR3 protein, called by TCRdb with MiXCR from the multiplex PCR reads. The sample carries 650,000 to 700,000 distinct CDR3 sequences, around 15% recorded once. The sequenced sample was blood. The receptors derive from a man between 45 and 60 years old with Graves' hyperthyroidism. Each CDR3 is given with its conserved first and last residue. Each record gives: V gene, clone size, J gene, D gene, CDR3 DNA, CDR3 protein. D genes are given only for firm matches. Clone size is not always given. Where it is, it says once, few, many or a class for expanded clones.

V: TRBV28; size: many; J: TRBJ1-2; D: -; DNA: TGTGCCAGCAGTTACGTCCCGAGCAGCCGTGGCTACACCTTC; CDR3: CASSYVPSSRGYTF
V: TRBV6-6; size: many; J: TRBJ1-4; D: TRBD1; DNA: TGTGCCAGCAGTTACGGGAGGGGGCGCGTTGAAAAACTGTTTTTT; CDR3: CASSYGRGRVEKLFF
V: TRBV11-2; size: many; J: TRBJ1-2; D: TRBD1; DNA: TGTGCCAGCAGCTACCCTGGACAGGGGTCCAACTATGGCTACACCTTC; CDR3: CASSYPGQGSNYGYTF
V: TRBV7-8; size: few; J: TRBJ2-7; D: -; DNA: TGTGCCAGCAGCCCGATGGGCAGGGCCTACGAGCAGTACTTC; CDR3: CASSPMGRAYEQYF
V: TRBV20-1; size: many; J: TRBJ2-1; D: -; DNA: TGCAGTGCTGAGGCGGGATCCTTCAATGAGCAGTTCTTC; CDR3: CSAEAGSFNEQFF
V: TRBV10-3; size: few; J: TRBJ2-1; D: -; DNA: TGTGCCATCAGTGTGGGCAGCCCTGATGAGCAGTTCTTC; CDR3: CAISVGSPDEQFF
V: TRBV12-3/TRBV12-4; size: many; J: TRBJ1-2; D: TRBD1; DNA: TGTGCCAGCAGTTTAGGGGAGGGGGCGATCTATGGCTACACCTTC; CDR3: CASSLGEGAIYGYTF
V: TRBV29-1; size: few; J: TRBJ2-3; D: -; DNA: TGCAGCGTTGTTGGCCCTAGCACAGATACGCAGTATTTT; CDR3: CSVVGPSTDTQYF
V: TRBV5-1; size: few; J: TRBJ2-1; D: TRBD2; DNA: TGCGCCAGCAGCTTGGGCGTGGGACTAGCGGCCTACAATGAGCAGTTCTTC; CDR3: CASSLGVGLAAYNEQFF
V: TRBV10-3; size: -; J: TRBJ1-1; D: -; DNA: TGTGCCATCAGTGAGTCTCAGAGGGGACCCATAGGAGCTTTCTTT; CDR3: CAISESQRGPIGAFF
V: TRBV6-2/TRBV6-3; size: many; J: TRBJ1-1; D: -; DNA: TGTGCCAGCAGGGACACCTCGCACACTGAAGCTTTCTTT; CDR3: CASRDTSHTEAFF
V: TRBV27; size: few; J: TRBJ1-6; D: -; DNA: TGTGCCAGCAGTTCCATACCTAAGAATGGTTCACCCCTCCACTTT; CDR3: CASSSIPKNGSPLHF
V: TRBV27; size: -; J: TRBJ1-2; D: -; DNA: TGTGCCAGCAGTTCCCACTCGACAGGCCTCTATGGCTACACCTTC; CDR3: CASSSHSTGLYGYTF
V: TRBV29-1; size: -; J: TRBJ2-7; D: TRBD1; DNA: TGCAGCGTTGAAACCCGGGACAGGTCCTACGAGCAGTACTTC; CDR3: CSVETRDRSYEQYF
V: TRBV30; size: few; J: TRBJ2-7; D: -; DNA: TGTGCCTGGAGTGCCAGGGGTCCCTACGAGCAGTACTTC; CDR3: CAWSARGPYEQYF
V: TRBV27; size: -; J: TRBJ1-1; D: -; DNA: TGTGCCAGCAGTTTATTCCGGGGGAGTAGCAACACTGAAGCTTTCTTT; CDR3: CASSLFRGSSNTEAFF
V: TRBV28; size: -; J: TRBJ2-7; D: TRBD2; DNA: TGTGCCAGCAGTTCCCCGACTAGCGGGCCGCTATTCTACGAGCAGTACTTC; CDR3: CASSSPTSGPLFYEQYF
V: TRBV19; size: few; J: TRBJ1-2; D: TRBD1; DNA: TGTGCCAGTAGTATAGCCGGACAGGGGAACTATGGCTACACCTTC; CDR3: CASSIAGQGNYGYTF
V: TRBV28; size: many; J: TRBJ1-2; D: -; DNA: TGTGCCAGCAGAAGGGGACCCTTCTCTAACTATGGCTACACCTTC; CDR3: CASRRGPFSNYGYTF
V: TRBV6-2/TRBV6-3; size: many; J: TRBJ2-7; D: -; DNA: TGTGCCAGCAGTTACTCGGCAGGGTCCCACGAGCAGTACTTC; CDR3: CASSYSAGSHEQYF
V: TRBV7-9; size: few; J: TRBJ1-2; D: -; DNA: TGTGCCAGCAGCTTAGATATTGCCTATGGCTACACCTTC; CDR3: CASSLDIAYGYTF
V: TRBV29-1; size: few; J: TRBJ2-7; D: -; DNA: TGCAGCGTTTCGCAAGCCTACGAGCAGTACTTC; CDR3: CSVSQAYEQYF
V: TRBV7-3; size: -; J: TRBJ1-1; D: -; DNA: TGTGCCAGCAGCTCCGAGATGAACGCTGAAGCTTTCTTT; CDR3: CASSSEMNAEAFF